Shown below are 13 T cell receptor beta chains from a single sample sequenced in a study of cytomegalovirus exposure and HLA in healthy donors. Primers: 60 Vbeta forward and 13 Jbeta reverse. Some clones are missing from TCRdb's copy, which holds only in-frame ones; the method was immunoSEQ multiplex PCR. The sample carries under 150,000 clones, around 82% recorded once. What was sequenced was PBMCs. These receptors all come from a woman aged 40 to 49 in good health and CMV-seropositive.

This chain links TRBV14 with TRBJ2-5; tentatively, D is TRBD1 (5 bases). From germline, CDR1 is SGHDN and CDR2 FVKESK. Trimming removed 2 bases at V and 7 bases at J, with 14 bases between. The length of the CDR3 is 14 residues. The CDR3 region has the DNA TGTGCCAGCAGCCAAAAGCCCCAGGGCGGGACCCAGTACTTC. Its translation: CASSQKPQGGTQYF.

This clone was seen a few times. This rearrangement joins TRBV6-5 to TRBJ2-7; D call uncertain. Trimming cost V 7 bases and J 0 bases, with 13 bases left between them. From germline, CDR1 is MNHEY and CDR2 SVGAGI. The CDR3 is made up of 14 amino acids. In nucleotides, the CDR3 is TGTGCCAGCAAGAGGAGCGAGACCTCCTACGAGCAGTACTTC. Encoded protein: CASKRSETSYEQYF.

This clone was picked up a small number of times. The chain recombines TRBV7-3 with TRBJ2-1; D might be TRBD2 (6 bases). The CDR3 has 13 residues. The germline gives CDR1 SGHTA, CDR2 FQGTGA. Trimming removed 5 bases from V and 9 bases from J, with 14 bases in between. DNA of the CDR3: TGTGCCAGCAGCGAAACCCCCGGGGGTGAGCAGTTCTTC. Translation: CASSETPGGEQFF. Supplemented by reference TRBV7-3 and TRBJ2-1, the full variable domain reads GAGVSQTPSNKVTEKGKYVELRCDPISGHTALYWYRQSLGQGPEFLIYFQGTGAADDSGLPNDRFFAVRPEGSVSTLKIQRTERGDSAVYLCASSETPGGEQFFGPGTRLTVL.

This chain uses TRBV7-2 with TRBJ2-3, with a tentative D call TRBD2 (5 bases). Per the germline V gene, CDR1 is SGHTA and CDR2 is FQGNSA. Trimming stripped 3 bases from V and 5 bases from J, with 18 bases between. The CDR3 length is 16 residues. The chain's CDR3 is CASSFGPPKGGDTQYF. The CDR3 nucleotides read TGTGCCAGCAGCTTTGGGCCCCCCAAAGGAGGAGATACGCAGTATTTT. Supplemented by reference TRBV7-2 and TRBJ2-3, the full variable domain reads GAGVSQSPSNKVTEKGKDVELRCDPISGHTALYWYRQSLGQGLEFLIYFQGNSAPDKSGLPSDRFSAERTGGSVSTLTIQRTQQEDSAVYLCASSFGPPKGGDTQYFGPGTRLTVL.

The V and J genes are TRBV6-6 and TRBJ1-1; D perhaps matches TRBD1 (6 bases). The germline V gene encodes CDR1 MNHNY and CDR2 SVGAGI (reference sequence). Trimming left V 5 bases short and J 3 bases short, with 13 bases between. The length of the CDR3 is 14 residues. For the CDR3, the DNA is TGTGCCAGCAGTCGGGACATCATTTACACTGAAGCTTTCTTT. This translates into CASSRDIIYTEAFF.

This clone was seen a handful of times. The gene calls are TRBV2 and TRBJ2-5; maybe TRBD1 (5 bases). V was pared by 1 base and J by 11 bases, with 11 bases between. Germline-derived CDR1 and CDR2 are SNHLY and FYNNEI. The CDR3 loop spans 12 amino acids. CDR3 sequence: CASSEGAGSQYF. The CDR3 DNA reads as TGTGCCAGCAGTGAAGGGGCAGGGTCTCAGTACTTC.

The CDR3 DNA is TGTGCCAGTAGTTTCCGGGACGGGAGCTCCTACGAGCAGTACTTC. It yields the protein CASSFRDGSSYEQYF. The chain recombines TRBV19 with TRBJ2-7, with a tentative D call TRBD2 (6 bases). This CDR3 is 15 amino acids long. Germline V lookup: CDR1 LNHDA, CDR2 SQIVND (reference sequence). V shed 5 bases and J shed 0 bases, with 14 bases lying between them.

CDR3 nucleotide sequence: TGTGCCAGCAGTCTGGACGGACAGTCTAATGAAAAACTGTTTTTT. The encoded protein is CASSLDGQSNEKLFF. The chain is built from TRBV27 and TRBJ1-4, with a possible D match to TRBD1 (6 bases). This CDR3 is built from 15 residues. The germline gives CDR1 MNHEY, CDR2 SMNVEV (reference sequence). The V end lost 5 bases, the J end lost 3 bases, and 13 bases lay between the germline ends.

V gene TRBV6-6 combines with J gene TRBJ2-1, with TRBD1 identical over 7 bases. Looked up from germline, CDR1 is MNHNY and CDR2 is SVGAGI (reference sequence). The V segment lost 7 bases and the J segment 7 bases; nucleotides outside the gene matches: 10. The CDR3 is made up of 14 amino acids. The CDR3 bases are TGTGCCAGCAAGCTACTTGGACAGGCAAATGAGCAGTTCTTC. This translates into CASKLLGQANEQFF.

This clone was counted between two and nine times. The genes are TRBV10-2 and TRBJ1-5, with D hard to call. Between the trimmed V and J ends, which lost 8 bases and 1 base, there was a span of 6 bases. Germline lookup yields CDR1 WSHSY and CDR2 SAAADI. CDR3 length equals 12 residues. CDR3 amino acids: CASGRSNQPQHF. Here the CDR3 DNA reads TGCGCCAGCGGGAGGAGCAATCAGCCCCAGCATTTT.

The V call is TRBV6-4, the J call TRBJ2-3, with D perhaps TRBD2 (5 bases). This CDR3 spans 14 amino acids. CDR1 is MRHNA, CDR2 SNTAGT, per germline. V lost 3 bases and J 2 bases, leaving 9 bases between the germline ends. CDR3 loop: CASSEEANTDTQYF. In nucleotides, the CDR3 is TGTGCCAGCAGTGAGGAGGCGAACACAGATACGCAGTATTTT.

This rearrangement joins TRBV19 to TRBJ2-2; D may be TRBD1 (5 bases). The germline V gene has CDR1 LNHDA and CDR2 SQIVND (reference sequence). The V gene lost 3 bases and the J gene lost 7 bases, with 12 bases spanning the gap. The CDR3 consists of 14 residues. CDR3 coding DNA: TGTGCCAGTAGTATCCGACAGAACGGCGGGGAGCTGTTTTTT. Translating it yields CASSIRQNGGELFF.

The chain is built from TRBV5-1 and TRBJ2-2, with 8 bases aligning to TRBD2. V dropped 5 bases and J dropped 1; count of bases not matched to a gene: 1. Germline CDR1 is SGHRS and CDR2 is YFSETQ. The CDR3 contains 14 residues. The CDR3 DNA is TGCGCCAGCAGAGCGGGAGTGAACACCGGGGAGCTGTTTTTT. Amino acid sequence: CASRAGVNTGELFF.